What follows is one TCR beta chain and its context. The length of the CDR3 is 11 residues. V was shortened by 6 bases and J by 8 bases, with 8 bases between the two germline ends. Germline V gives CDR1 MDHEN, CDR2 SYDVKM. Produced via immunoSEQ multiplex PCR; TCRdb's table is partial and in-frame only. The sample has 35,000 to 45,000 clones; approximately 90% are singletons. The data originate from a study of blood T cell repertoires in COVID-19. Source material: peripheral blood. The TCR comes from a human donor in a cohort sampled during active COVID-19. The J gene is TRBJ2-1, the V gene TRBV28, with D uncertain. The CDR3 sequence is CASSLDYEQFF. CDR3 DNA sequence: TGTGCCAGCAGCCTAGACTATGAGCAGTTCTTC.